The T cell receptor (beta chain) described here comes from a study of blood T cell repertoires in COVID-19. For the study at large: The United States, Italy and Spain provided the acute and convalescent COVID-19 samples. PBMCs, B-cell-depleted T cells, or T cells were the source of the cDNA or gDNA that made up the material.

Germline CDR1 reads MDHEN; CDR2 reads SYDVKM. Trimming stripped 3 bases from V and 3 bases from J, with 9 bases between. The CDR3 loop spans 13 amino acids. As originally analysed: Amplifying reference gene primers gave estimates of nucleated cell counts. Some clones are missing from TCRdb's copy, which holds only in-frame ones; the method was immunoSEQ multiplex PCR. The DNA gave D and trimming, while V, J and clone size come from that table. The table lists about 150,000 clones, 79% of them singletons, with about 9% in the top ten. This chain joins TRBV28 and TRBJ2-7; D gene unclear. This sequence was found in a man aged 45-65 years with active or convalescent COVID-19. The sequencing input was peripheral blood. Here the CDR3 reads CASSLSQIYEQYF. The DNA of the CDR3 is TGTGCCAGCAGTTTGTCCCAGATCTACGAGCAGTACTTC.